Presented here are 6 T cell receptor beta chains from one specimen sequenced in a study of blood T cell repertoires in COVID-19. Repertoires were generated with immunoSEQ multiplex PCR, while TCRdb's copy carries only in-frame clones and drops some. The table shows about 300,000 clones, with less than 85% occurring only once. Sequences were obtained from peripheral blood. The receptors derive from a human donor with COVID-19, enrolled during active disease. The donor label of this sample is uncertain.

CDR3 in amino acids: CASSPQGLAGVGQETQYF. CDR3 nucleotides: TGTGCCAGCAGCCCACAGGGACTAGCGGGAGTGGGACAAGAGACCCAGTACTTC. The chain couples TRBV11-2 to TRBJ2-5; 14 bases fit TRBD2. V was clipped by 5 bases and J by 2 bases; unmatched bases: 10. This CDR3 comprises 18 residues. The V gene's germline CDR1 is SGHAT and CDR2 FQNNGV. The variable domain in full, completed from reference TRBV11-2 and TRBJ2-5, reads EAGVAQSPRYKIIEKRQSVAFWCNPISGHATLYWYQQILGQGPKLLIQFQNNGVVDDSQLPKDRFSAERLKGVDSTLKIQPAKLEDSAVYLCASSPQGLAGVGQETQYFGPGTRLLVL.

This chain links TRBV12-3 or TRBV12-4 with TRBJ1-2; D gene ambiguous. This CDR3 contains 12 residues. V lost 4 bases and J lost 8, with 11 bases in between. CDR3 protein: CASSSPTFGYTF. The CDR3 nucleotides are TGTGCCAGCAGTTCACCGACATTCGGCTACACCTTC.

This sequence joins TRBV6-5 and TRBJ1-6; TRBD1 matches at 8 bases. There are 14 residues in the CDR3. V shed 5 bases, J shed 10 bases, and the junction held 7 bases outside the gene matches. The germline CDR1 and CDR2 sequences are MNHEY and SVGAGI. In DNA form, the CDR3 reads TGTGCCAGCAGTCGACAGGGGATCGGGTCACCCCTCCACTTT. Translation: CASSRQGIGSPLHF.

The CDR3 reads CASSVEAGGNTEAFF. The DNA of the CDR3 is TGTGCCAGCAGCGTAGAGGCAGGGGGGAACACTGAAGCTTTCTTT. The rearrangement uses TRBV9 and TRBJ1-1; 7 nucleotides line up with TRBD1. V shed 0 bases, J shed 1 base, and the junction held 3 bases outside the gene matches. CDR3 length: 15 amino acids. Germline V gives CDR1 SGDLS, CDR2 YYNGEE.

This clone was seen a single time. This chain links TRBV6-5 with TRBJ2-7; 13 positions match TRBD2. The V gene end was trimmed by 5 bases and the J gene end by 3 bases; junction bases not matched to a gene: 4. The CDR3 has 15 residues. Germline lookup yields CDR1 MNHEY and CDR2 SVGAGI. CDR3: CASSRGLAGLYEQYF. DNA of the CDR3: TGTGCCAGCAGTCGGGGACTAGCGGGACTCTACGAGCAGTACTTC.

This chain connects TRBV6-6 to TRBJ2-3; 7 positions agree with TRBD2. With V trimmed by 6 bases and J by 6 bases, 9 bases remained unmatched. The CDR3 consists of 14 residues. Germline V gene data show CDR1 as MNHNY and CDR2 as SVGAGI (reference sequence). CDR3 sequence: CASRDYSAGDTQYF. The CDR3 DNA reads as TGTGCCAGCAGGGACTACTCAGCGGGGGATACGCAGTATTTT.